This TCR beta chain originates from a study of T cell responses to AZD1222 COVID-19 vaccine. Overall study findings and caveats: Baseline seropositives among AZD1222 recipients totaled only six or seven. Donors in the cohort were predominantly white British and more often female, and clonal diversity was possibly underestimated. In the spike-specific TCR repertoire, nearly half reportedly target unmutated variant regions. Sampled repertoires all dated from after the peak T cell response.

Assay used: immunoSEQ multiplex PCR; TCRdb lists only in-frame clones, some missing. The table records around 140,000 clones, approximately 94% of them present only once. Trimming cost V 0 bases and J 5 bases; bases outside gene matches: 7. Germline values: CDR1 SGHRS, CDR2 YFSETQ. This CDR3 has 16 amino acids. Of note for this clone: No antigen is known for it.

This receptor was taken from an adult in good health. Sample: peripheral blood, taken on day 0 of AZD1222 vaccination. The rearrangement joins TRBV5-1 to TRBJ2-1; 8 nucleotides agree with TRBD1. The CDR3 nucleotides are TGCGCCAGCAGCTTGGATCGGGGGACAGGTGACAATGAGCAGTTCTTC. The encoded protein is CASSLDRGTGDNEQFF.